These 13 T cell receptor beta chains share one sample of origin, sequenced in a study of immune evolution from preneoplasia to lung adenocarcinoma. Sequencing was performed with immunoSEQ multiplex PCR; in TCRdb, only in-frame clones are kept and a portion is missing. Of around 4,500 clones listed, approximately 82% are singletons. The sequenced sample was FFPE lung adenocarcinoma in situ tissue. These receptors came from a person in their 70s with lung adenocarcinoma.

The V and J genes are TRBV6-5 and TRBJ1-2; TRBD1 might be the D (6 bases). With 5 bases removed from V and 3 bases from J, the gap between germline ends came to 10 bases. The CDR3 contains 13 residues. CDR1 and CDR2 (germline): MNHEY, SVGAGI. DNA of the CDR3: TGTGCCAGCAGTCCGGGGGCTTACTATGGCTACACCTTC. Protein sequence: CASSPGAYYGYTF.

The J gene is TRBJ2-1, the V gene TRBV28, with 7 bases matching TRBD2. The germline gives CDR1 MDHEN, CDR2 SYDVKM. The trim removed 4 bases at V and 7 bases at J, leaving 13 bases unmatched. The CDR3 covers 16 residues. The CDR3 DNA reads as TGTGCCAGCAGTTCGACTAGCTATAGAGCAGGGAATGAGCAGTTCTTC. Protein: CASSSTSYRAGNEQFF.

The V and J genes are TRBV11-2 and TRBJ2-1, with TRBD1 identical over 12 bases. Germline trimming cut 5 bases from V and 4 bases from J; bases unmatched to any gene: 6. The germline gives CDR1 SGHAT, CDR2 FQNNGV. The CDR3 runs 16 residues. CDR3 protein: CASSARDRGPYNEQFF. The CDR3 nucleotides are TGTGCCAGCAGCGCTCGGGACAGGGGGCCGTACAATGAGCAGTTCTTC. The full variable domain, rest sourced from reference TRBV11-2 and TRBJ2-1, is EAGVAQSPRYKIIEKRQSVAFWCNPISGHATLYWYQQILGQGPKLLIQFQNNGVVDDSQLPKDRFSAERLKGVDSTLKIQPAKLEDSAVYLCASSARDRGPYNEQFFGPGTRLTVL.

The chain has TRBV28 and TRBJ2-6; no reliable D call. Germline V lookup: CDR1 MDHEN, CDR2 SYDVKM. This CDR3 has 13 amino acids. V lost 3 bases and J 5 bases, leaving 5 bases between the germline ends. CDR3 protein: CASSFNWANVLTF. The CDR3 region has the DNA TGTGCCAGCAGTTTCAATTGGGCCAACGTCCTGACTTTC. Filled out from reference TRBV28 and TRBJ2-6, the complete variable domain reads DVKVTQSSRYLVKRTGEKVFLECVQDMDHENMFWYRQDPGLGLRLIYFSYDVKMKEKGDIPEGYSVSREKKERFSLILESASTNQTSMYLCASSFNWANVLTFGAGSRLTVL.

The chain couples TRBV19 to TRBJ1-2; 8 bases match TRBD1. The CDR3 is made up of 14 amino acids. V was clipped by 6 bases and J by 2 bases; unmatched bases: 5. Germline values: CDR1 LNHDA, CDR2 SQIVND (reference sequence). CDR3 loop: CASRTTGGNYGYTF. DNA for the CDR3: TGTGCCAGTAGAACAACAGGGGGGAACTATGGCTACACCTTC.

This clone was observed a handful of times. The chain employs TRBV5-1 and TRBJ1-1; D is possibly TRBD1 (6 bases). The V and J ends lost 0 bases and 4 bases respectively, with 16 bases between them. The CDR3 runs 16 residues. Germline CDR1 SGHRS, CDR2 YFSETQ. Here the CDR3 reads CASSLAVRDMGTEAFF. The CDR3 DNA sequence: TGCGCCAGCAGCTTGGCCGTCCGGGACATGGGCACTGAAGCTTTCTTT.

The chain employs TRBV14 and TRBJ2-1, with D possibly being TRBD1 (6 bases). The V end was cut by 0 bases, the J end by 12 bases, with 15 bases between. Germline V lookup: CDR1 SGHDN, CDR2 FVKESK. The CDR3 is made up of 14 amino acids. The CDR3 loop is CASSQDLIQGMQFF. CDR3 DNA: TGTGCCAGCAGCCAAGATTTGATTCAGGGGATGCAGTTCTTC.

This clone has just a few counts. The rearrangement joins TRBV11-2 to TRBJ1-2; 8 bases match TRBD1. The CDR3 extends over 15 amino acids. Trimming removed 4 bases from V and 5 bases from J; junction bases left unmatched: 9. Germline CDR1 is SGHAT and CDR2 is FQNNGV. The CDR3 here is CASSYGTGGLYGYTF. CDR3 sequence (DNA): TGTGCCAGCAGCTATGGGACAGGAGGGTTGTATGGCTACACCTTC.

This clone was seen just once. This chain uses TRBV5-8 with TRBJ2-7, with 9 nucleotides matching TRBD1. Germline V gene data show CDR1 as SGHTS and CDR2 as YDEGEE. V shed 0 bases and J 6 bases; nucleotides not matched to a gene: 7. The CDR3 has 15 residues. CDR3 sequence (DNA): TGTGCCAGCAGCTTGGCGGGGACAGGGTCCAGCGAGCAGTACTTC. It specifies CASSLAGTGSSEQYF.

This chain uses TRBV9 with TRBJ1-5; possibly TRBD1 for D (6 bases). CDR1 and CDR2 from the germline V gene are SGDLS and YYNGEE. V dropped 0 bases and J dropped 2 bases, with 12 bases sitting between them. The CDR3 has 16 residues. The CDR3 loop is CASSVGSGVGNQPQHF. The CDR3 coding sequence is TGTGCCAGCAGCGTAGGGTCAGGGGTTGGCAATCAGCCCCAGCATTTT.

V and J are TRBV28 and TRBJ2-2, with no clear D. V was cut by 3 bases and J by 1 base, with 3 bases left in between. There are 13 residues in the CDR3. Germline lookup yields CDR1 MDHEN and CDR2 SYDVKM. The DNA for the CDR3 is TGTGCCAGCAGTTTCCAGAACACCGGGGAGCTGTTTTTT. Its protein is CASSFQNTGELFF.

Note on this clone: Sequence at one end of the junction differs from germline and may be a read error. The rearrangement uses TRBV19 and TRBJ1-4, with D perhaps TRBD1 (5 bases). The CDR3 is 13 residues long. The V gene's germline CDR1 is LNHDA and CDR2 SQIVND (reference sequence). The CDR3 spells CAGSDSRGEKLFF. In nucleotides, the CDR3 is TGTGCCGGTAGTGACAGTCGAGGTGAAAAACTGTTTTTT.

The chain carries TRBV10-2 and TRBJ2-3; D is unclear. The V gene's germline CDR1 is WSHSY and CDR2 SAAADI. The V gene lost 8 bases and the J gene lost 2 bases, with 11 bases spanning the gap. The CDR3 spans 13 residues. CDR3 nucleotides: TGCGCCAGCCAATCAGCCTACACAGATACGCAGTATTTT. Protein: CASQSAYTDTQYF.